These T cell receptor beta chains were read from a single sample in a study of vaccination and CD4 T cells after COVID-19. TCRdb fed the PCR reads into MiXCR, producing one record per CDR3 protein. Here the sample spans around 26,000 distinct CDR3 sequences, approximately 50% being singletons. These receptors' targets are unknown. The source material was CD4+ T cells from blood, cultured in vitro, sampled before SARS-CoV-2 vaccination. The receptors shown here come from a human donor who received a COVID-19 vaccine. Each CDR3 is given without its conserved first and last residue.

TRBJ2-1 | TRBV24-1 | ATSDPRGDSYNEQF
TRBJ1-3 | TRBV6-1 | ASSEARQHISGNTIY
TRBJ2-2 | TRBV6-5 | ASSYSSRGSGTGELF
TRBJ1-1 | TRBV21-1 | ASSVRDRGNTEAF
TRBJ1-5 | TRBV30 | AWSVGSSNQPQH
TRBJ1-5 | TRBV19 | ASSSGRSSNQPQH
TRBJ1-6 | TRBV30 | AWSFLGSSPLH
TRBJ2-7 | TRBV11-3 | ASSNPGGVDSYEQY
TRBJ1-3 | TRBV29-1 | SVESLGPGNTIY
TRBJ1-6 | TRBV27 | ASSLRQGPGSPLH
TRBJ2-3 | TRBV7-8 | ASSLGSRLDTQY
TRBJ2-3 | TRBV10-3 | AISDGTDTQY
TRBJ1-1 | TRBV15 | ATAENYMNTEAF
TRBJ2-2 | TRBV7-2 | ASSKRGARELF
TRBJ2-3 | TRBV5-1 | ASSFSSTSASTDTQY
TRBJ1-2 | TRBV6-1 | ASKERGAANYGYT
TRBJ2-1 | TRBV24-1 | ATSDLGAEAYNEQF
TRBJ1-4 | TRBV24-1 | AYNQGGLEKLF
TRBJ2-3 | TRBV30 | ACAPGTSPTDTQY
TRBJ1-1 | TRBV25-1 | ASSVQGFRHGAF
TRBJ1-5 | TRBV18 | ASSPPQHQPQH
TRBJ2-1 | TRBV5-4 | ASSLGQGHNEQF
TRBJ1-6 | TRBV19 | ASSMGVSYNSPLH
TRBJ2-3 | TRBV20-1 | SASVASSIGADTQY
TRBJ2-3 | TRBV12-3/TRBV12-4 | ASSGAGGPTDTQY
TRBJ2-3 | TRBV7-2 | ASSPGGVDTDTQY
TRBJ1-2 | TRBV6-1 | ASSGRGPQGGYT
TRBJ2-5 | TRBV5-1 | ASSLGGGFQETQY
TRBJ2-5 | TRBV6-1 | ASSGHIFRVQETQY
TRBJ1-2 | TRBV7-9 | ASSLGTPGQGPSFGYT
TRBJ2-2 | TRBV14 | ASSSRRQGQTNTGELF
TRBJ1-6 | TRBV6-1 | ASSDLWGNSPLH
TRBJ1-6 | TRBV5-1 | ASSYGEDSPLH
TRBJ1-3 | TRBV2 | ASSPTASGNTIY
TRBJ2-5 | TRBV20-1 | SATQGLAGGHGETQY
TRBJ1-6 | TRBV2 | ASSEEGLGNSPLH
TRBJ1-5 | TRBV20-1 | SAPQGNIDQPQH
TRBJ1-1 | TRBV20-1 | SAYGDDIYAF
TRBJ1-6 | TRBV18 | ASSPREGSRSPLH
TRBJ1-2 | TRBV6-1 | ASLIAGPTLFYGYT
TRBJ1-3 | TRBV6-1 | ASSAVGESGNTIY
TRBJ1-1 | TRBV20-1 | SASMGQTEAF
TRBJ2-3 | TRBV3-1 | ASSQAGTSGGSTDTQY
TRBJ1-5 | TRBV25-1 | ASSPATGEYQPQH
TRBJ2-5 | TRBV5-1 | ASSWGGGAETQY